This T cell receptor (beta chain) was profiled in a study of cytomegalovirus exposure and HLA in healthy donors. Findings of the study overall: Associated with cytomegalovirus, according to the listing, were 150 to 200 TCR beta chains. Sequencing likely produced, as an artifact, a cluster of highly shared sequence variants.

As to this clone: Antigen unknown.

Germline lookup yields CDR1 MGHRA and CDR2 YSYEKL. The CDR3 covers 17 residues. J was trimmed by 1 base and V by 4 bases; bases with no gene match: 7. Primers for the PCR totalled 60 Vbeta and 13 Jbeta. Here immunoSEQ multiplex PCR was the method, and the copy in TCRdb shows in-frame clones only, minus some. The data contain about 110,000 clones, around 63% of them singletons. The TCR was taken from a man aged 25-45 years in good health and CMV-seronegative. The specimen was PBMCs. This chain joins TRBV4-1 and TRBJ2-3; TRBD1 agrees at 11 bases. The CDR3 DNA reads as TGCGCCAGCAGCCGGGGGACAGGGGGTATAGGCACAGATACGCAGTATTTT. This gives the protein CASSRGTGGIGTDTQYF.